This T cell receptor beta chain emerged from a study of blood T cell repertoires in COVID-19 (dated by TCRdb to 2020 to 2022). About the study as a whole: The collaborator samples originated in the United States, Italy and Spain and spanned the acute and convalescent phases of COVID-19. The prospective study material was composed of cDNA or gDNA derived from T cells, B-cell-depleted T cells, or PBMCs. Subjects who had been exposed to COVID-19, were actively infected with it, or had recovered from it provided the deeply sampled blood TCRbeta repertoires that made up the dataset. The repertoires were made available in a free public database intended to serve as a resource for research on the immune response to SARS-CoV-2. The samples were drawn from two sources: the first 160 participants of the ongoing ImmuneRACE study, and some 1,300 subjects contributed by 6 global collaborators. A de-identified subject ID, COVID-19 status, age in years and sex were almost always included in the sample metadata. Where HLA class I and class II types were available, the types were taken from metadata supplied by the sample provider, not from assay-based typing.

The germline V gene yields MDHEN for CDR1 and SYDVKM for CDR2. From the cysteine through the phenylalanine, the CDR3 covers 14 amino acids. The CDR3 DNA has 42 bases and is translated from base 1. V and J lose 6 bases and 7 bases, and a span of 15 bases separates them. Broad study findings and their caveats: The amount of clinical and demographic metadata varied by source and participant and was provided uncurated.

As concerns this clone: Which antigen it targets is not known. Base qualities are not provided; no much larger clone lies one nucleotide away.

Participants in the prospective study were aged 18 to 89 years, lived in under 30 United States geographic areas, and enrolled through a virtual design. Cohort assignment in the prospective study relied on participant-reported clinical history from a screening survey and a study questionnaire. Each participant in the prospective study had whole blood, serum and a nasopharyngeal or oropharyngeal swab collected by mobile phlebotomists. Over an approximately 2-month period, participants in the prospective study had the option of providing additional blood draws and questionnaires. Before DNA extraction, prospective study blood samples were shipped either frozen or at room temperature. The immunoSEQ Assay, a bias-controlled multiplex PCR, was used to amplify TCRbeta CDR3 regions from genomic DNA. As for the authors' bioinformatics: The number of nucleated cells in each sample was estimated from the amplification of reference gene primers within the assay. To quantify the absolute abundance of each unique TCRbeta CDR3 rearrangement, sequence reads were collapsed and filtered. For each sample, productive Simpson clonality was calculated as the square root of Simpson's diversity index across productive rearrangements. TCRdb stores this immuneACCESS table with in-frame sequences only. Part of the clones is absent; in the studies checked, under half of the shortfall reflects unresolved V genes, and no reason is known for the rest. Clone size and V and J calls were adopted from that table, with D and trimming inferred from the DNA. This sample holds around 230,000 clones; around 89% were observed only once. Of the sample, approximately 2.3% falls within the top ten clones.

The rearrangement combines TRBV28 with TRBJ1-4; the D gene cannot be named for sure. What was sequenced was PBMCs or T cells enriched from blood (not recorded which). The sequence derives from a woman in her 40s with acute COVID-19. The CDR3 protein is CASRTGPRGEKLFF. Here is the DNA: TGTGCCAGCAGGACCGGGCCTCGGGGTGAAAAACTGTTTTTT.